Presented here are 27 T cell receptor beta chains from one specimen sequenced in a study of blood T cell repertoires in COVID-19. Measured with immunoSEQ multiplex PCR; TCRdb has only the in-frame clones, and not every one. Seen here are some 20,000 clones, about 89% observed once, and the top ten hold 3.5% to 5%. The sequencing input was peripheral blood. Receptors were obtained from a human donor in a cohort sampled during active COVID-19.

This chain links TRBV7-9 with TRBJ2-5, with 7 bases aligning to TRBD2. Germline V lookup: CDR1 SEHNR, CDR2 FQNEAQ (reference sequence). The CDR3 has 14 residues. The V gene end was trimmed by 0 bases and the J gene end by 6 bases; junction bases not matched to a gene: 4. The CDR3 DNA is TGTGCCAGCAGCTTAGCGGGAGGGAGGAAGACCCAGTACTTC. Translated, it gives CASSLAGGRKTQYF.

The rearrangement joins TRBV7-3 to TRBJ2-1, with TRBD1 matching over 8 bases. Germline assignment: CDR1 SGHTA and CDR2 FQGTGA. The CDR3 runs 15 residues. Losses at the gene ends were 2 bases for V and 4 bases for J; bases not matched to a gene: 4. The CDR3 region is CASSLQGAGYNEQFF. For the CDR3, the DNA is TGTGCCAGCAGCTTACAGGGGGCGGGGTACAATGAGCAGTTCTTC.

CDR3 region: CASSSEAANSPLHF. The CDR3 DNA sequence: TGTGCCAGCAGCTCAGAGGCGGCTAATTCACCCCTCCACTTT. The chain recombines TRBV7-2 with TRBJ1-6; the D is unclear. The germline V gene has CDR1 SGHTA and CDR2 FQGNSA. This CDR3 has 14 residues. V was pared by 4 bases and J by 6 bases, with 10 bases between.

The count of this clone is one. The chain joins TRBV2 to TRBJ1-5, with 8 bases lining up with TRBD1. After removal of 9 bases from V and 7 bases from J, the junction contained 8 bases not matched to a gene. The CDR3 covers 13 residues. The germline V gene has CDR1 SNHLY and CDR2 FYNNEI. The CDR3 region has the DNA TGTGCCAGTATCAGGGGGCATGGCCAGCCCCAGCATTTT. It codes for CASIRGHGQPQHF.

The chain carries TRBV29-1 and TRBJ2-1, with D possibly matching TRBD2 (5 bases). This CDR3 spans 14 amino acids. Germline CDR1 reads SQVTM; CDR2 reads ANQGSEA. V was cut by 4 bases and J by 6 bases, with 16 bases left in between. Written as DNA, the CDR3 is TGCAGCGTTGCGCCCAGTTCGGCGGGCAATGAGCAGTTCTTC. Protein product: CSVAPSSAGNEQFF.

This chain joins TRBV19 and TRBJ1-2; TRBD1 matches 7 bases. The CDR3 is made up of 14 amino acids. With 11 bases clipped from V and 9 bases from J, the junction kept 18 bases outside the gene matches. Germline lookup yields CDR1 LNHDA and CDR2 SQIVND (reference sequence). The chain's CDR3 is CAELDSTGISSYTF. CDR3 DNA sequence: TGTGCCGAGTTAGACTCGACAGGGATAAGTAGCTACACCTTC.

The rearrangement joins TRBV29-1 to TRBJ2-1, with 12 positions matching TRBD2. The trim removed 0 bases at V and 8 bases at J, leaving 11 bases unmatched. Germline CDR1 is SQVTM and CDR2 is ANQGSEA. This CDR3 region has 17 residues. The DNA of the CDR3 is TGCAGCGTTGAAGATGGAGCTAGCGGGAGGGTTGGCGATGAGCAGTTCTTC. Amino acids: CSVEDGASGRVGDEQFF.

The chain employs TRBV29-1 and TRBJ1-2; 8 bases are shared with TRBD1. Germline lookup yields CDR1 SQVTM and CDR2 ANQGSEA. The CDR3 has 12 residues. V dropped 4 bases and J dropped 2; count of bases not matched to a gene: 0. Here the CDR3 DNA reads TGCAGCGTTGGACAGGGGAACTATGGCTACACCTTC. Translation: CSVGQGNYGYTF. The full variable domain, its missing parts supplied by reference TRBV29-1 and TRBJ1-2, is SAVISQKPSRDICQRGTSLTIQCQVDSQVTMMFWYRQQPGQSLTLIATANQGSEATYESGFVIDKFPISRPNLTFSTLTVSNMSPEDSSIYLCSVGQGNYGYTFGSGTRLTVV.

This clone is a singleton in its sample. The V call is TRBV5-1, the J call TRBJ2-1; 11 nucleotides match TRBD1. The V gene's germline CDR1 is SGHRS and CDR2 YFSETQ. CDR3 length: 15 amino acids. The ends lost 4 bases at V and 6 bases at J; junction bases unmatched: 6. CDR3 bases: TGCGCCAGCAGCACAGGACAGGGGGCATTCAATGAGCAGTTCTTC. This gives the protein CASSTGQGAFNEQFF.

This chain uses TRBV6-5 with TRBJ1-6; TRBD1 agrees at 8 bases. The CDR3 covers 16 residues. From germline, CDR1 is MNHEY and CDR2 SVGAGI. V was clipped by 1 base and J by 8 bases; unmatched bases: 7. CDR3 residues: CASSYYSDREDSPLHF. The CDR3 region has the DNA TGTGCCAGCAGTTACTATTCGGACAGGGAGGATTCACCCCTCCACTTT.

This chain connects TRBV3-1 (or the pseudogene TRBV3-2) to TRBJ2-5, with D possibly matching TRBD1 (6 bases). V dropped 0 bases and J dropped 5 bases, with 16 bases sitting between them. Germline V gene data show CDR1 as LGHDT and CDR2 as YNNKEL (reference sequence). The length of the CDR3 is 16 residues. The CDR3 reads CASSQDPTGKGETQYF. DNA of the CDR3: TGTGCCAGCAGCCAAGACCCGACAGGAAAAGGCGAGACCCAGTACTTC.

CDR3 region: CASSQRTEGEKLFF. CDR3 DNA: TGTGCCAGCAGCCAACGGACAGAAGGAGAAAAACTGTTTTTT. The gene calls are TRBV3-1 (or the pseudogene TRBV3-2) and TRBJ1-4; D is perhaps TRBD1 (6 bases). The CDR3 sequence is 14 residues long. Trimming took off 2 bases at V and 8 bases at J, with 12 bases between the two ends. Germline values: CDR1 LGHDT, CDR2 YNNKEL (reference sequence).

This rearrangement joins TRBV11-3 to TRBJ2-4, with D tentatively TRBD2 (5 bases). The V gene's germline CDR1 is SGHNT and CDR2 YENEEA. CDR3 length: 12 residues. The ends were cut back, 5 bases at V and 9 bases at J, with 11 bases in the middle. CDR3 loop: CASSPGLGIQYF. The CDR3 nucleotides read TGTGCCAGCAGCCCCGGACTTGGCATTCAGTACTTC.

The rearrangement uses TRBV3-1 (or the pseudogene TRBV3-2) and TRBJ2-3; 7 bases align to TRBD2. CDR3 size: 18 residues. Germline V CDR1 and CDR2: LGHDT, YNNKEL (reference sequence). With V trimmed by 0 bases and J by 6 bases, 15 bases remained unmatched. CDR3 DNA sequence: TGTGCCAGCAGCCAAGATTTGGCGGCGGGAGCGATGGGGGATACGCAGTATTTT. Its protein product is CASSQDLAAGAMGDTQYF.

The rearrangement joins TRBV25-1 to TRBJ1-3; TRBD1 might be the D (6 bases). Trimming left V 4 bases short and J 6 bases short, with 13 bases between. CDR1 and CDR2 (germline): MGHDK, SYGVNS. This CDR3 contains 14 residues. This chain's CDR3 is CASSVQGTANTIYF. CDR3 nucleotides: TGTGCCAGCAGTGTACAGGGTACGGCAAACACCATATATTTT. Full variable domain (rest looked up from reference TRBV25-1 and TRBJ1-3): EADIYQTPRYLVIGTGKKITLECSQTMGHDKMYWYQQDPGMELHLIHYSYGVNSTEKGDLSSESTVSRIRTEHFPLTLESARPSHTSQYLCASSVQGTANTIYFGEGSWLTVV.

V is TRBV4-1 and J is TRBJ2-7, with D possibly being TRBD1 (5 bases). Germline CDR1 reads MGHRA; CDR2 reads YSYEKL. The length of the CDR3 is 14 residues. Trimming took off 3 bases at V and 3 bases at J, with 12 bases between the two ends. This chain's CDR3 is CASSHARQYYEQYF. DNA of the CDR3: TGCGCCAGCAGCCACGCCAGACAGTACTACGAGCAGTACTTC.

The rearrangement uses TRBV11-2 and TRBJ2-7; 8 bases are a match to TRBD2. CDR3 length equals 16 residues. Germline assignment: CDR1 SGHAT and CDR2 FQNNGV. V was clipped by 3 bases and J by 1 base; unmatched bases: 8. The CDR3 reads CASSFYQTSASYEQYF. The CDR3 bases are TGTGCCAGCAGCTTTTATCAGACTAGCGCATCCTACGAGCAGTACTTC.

The V call is TRBV7-8, the J call TRBJ2-7, with 7 bases lining up with TRBD2. Losses at the gene ends were 1 base for V and 0 bases for J; bases not matched to a gene: 9. The CDR3 length is 17 residues. Germline lookup yields CDR1 SGHVS and CDR2 FQNEAQ. CDR3 bases: TGTGCCAGCAGCTTAGAGCGGACTAGTTCGAACTCCTACGAGCAGTACTTC. Encoded protein: CASSLERTSSNSYEQYF.

This chain connects TRBV6-5 to TRBJ2-7, with 8 bases aligning to TRBD1. Germline V gives CDR1 MNHEY, CDR2 SVGAGI. Germline trimming cut 6 bases from V and 2 bases from J; bases unmatched to any gene: 9. This CDR3 is built from 15 residues. This CDR3 reads CASSPLQGAAYEQYF. CDR3 DNA: TGTGCCAGCAGCCCCCTCCAGGGGGCCGCCTACGAGCAGTACTTC.

As for this clone: The sample has other DNA sequences that encode this CDR3 too. This chain uses TRBV7-2 with TRBJ2-7; no clear D gene. Germline CDR1 SGHTA, CDR2 FQGNSA. This CDR3 is 14 amino acids long. The V end lost 2 bases, the J end lost 0 bases, and 8 bases lay between the germline ends. In DNA form, the CDR3 reads TGTGCCAGCAGCTTAAGAGGCCTCTCCTACGAGCAGTACTTC. Its protein is CASSLRGLSYEQYF.

This chain links TRBV30 with TRBJ2-1; 7 bases fit TRBD2. The germline V gene encodes CDR1 GTSNPN and CDR2 SVGIG (reference sequence). The J segment lost 4 bases and the V segment lost 2 bases, leaving 2 bases of the junction unmatched. This CDR3 region has 13 residues. The CDR3 DNA is TGTGCCTGGAGTTGGCGGGGGTACAATGAGCAGTTCTTC. Translation: CAWSWRGYNEQFF.

The chain uses TRBV19 and TRBJ2-3, with 7 positions matching TRBD1. The CDR3 spans 16 residues. V was pared by 6 bases and J by 0 bases, with 9 bases of the junction left unmatched. From germline, CDR1 is LNHDA and CDR2 SQIVND (reference sequence). The DNA for the CDR3 is TGTGCCAGTAGGATGACAGGGAGCTCTAGCACAGATACGCAGTATTTT. It translates to CASRMTGSSSTDTQYF.

The chain carries TRBV19 and TRBJ1-4; no clear D gene. The germline V and J ends were trimmed by 5 bases and 3 bases, with 10 bases remaining between them. The CDR3 loop spans 14 amino acids. Per the germline V gene, CDR1 is LNHDA and CDR2 is SQIVND (reference sequence). DNA of the CDR3: TGTGCCAGTAGTTTTTCTAGCGCTAATGAAAAACTGTTTTTT. Translated, it gives CASSFSSANEKLFF.

The chain links TRBV7-9 to TRBJ2-7; D perhaps matches TRBD1 (6 bases). V dropped 4 bases and J dropped 7 bases, with 17 bases sitting between them. The CDR3 is made up of 14 amino acids. Germline V CDR1 and CDR2: SEHNR, FQNEAQ (reference sequence). The CDR3 sequence is CASSSLQGPGEQYV. The CDR3 nucleotides read TGTGCCAGCAGCTCGCTACAGGGTCCGGGGGAGCAGTACGTC.

The chain couples TRBV5-6 to TRBJ1-2, with TRBD1 matching 8 bases. Germline CDR1 SGHDT, CDR2 YYEEEE. The length of the CDR3 is 16 residues. Trimming removed 4 bases from V and 2 bases from J; junction bases left unmatched: 10. The CDR3 DNA follows: TGTGCCAGCAGCCGACCCCTGGGACAGGCGAACTATGGCTACACCTTC. This gives the protein CASSRPLGQANYGYTF.

The genes are TRBV6-5 and TRBJ2-7, with 11 bases aligning to TRBD2. Germline V lookup: CDR1 MNHEY, CDR2 SVGAGI. V lost 5 bases, J lost 4 bases, and 7 bases stayed unmatched. This CDR3 has 15 amino acids. CDR3 sequence (DNA): TGTGCCAGCAGTACGCGACTAGCGGGAAGTTACGAGCAGTACGTC. Translating it yields CASSTRLAGSYEQYV.

The chain is built from TRBV7-2 and TRBJ2-1; D remains unclear. CDR1 is SGHTA, CDR2 FQGNSA, per germline. The V end lost 3 bases, the J end lost 0 bases, and 9 bases lay between the germline ends. The CDR3 covers 15 residues. The CDR3: CASSLEHSSYNEQFF. The CDR3, as DNA: TGTGCCAGCAGCTTGGAACACAGCTCCTACAATGAGCAGTTCTTC.